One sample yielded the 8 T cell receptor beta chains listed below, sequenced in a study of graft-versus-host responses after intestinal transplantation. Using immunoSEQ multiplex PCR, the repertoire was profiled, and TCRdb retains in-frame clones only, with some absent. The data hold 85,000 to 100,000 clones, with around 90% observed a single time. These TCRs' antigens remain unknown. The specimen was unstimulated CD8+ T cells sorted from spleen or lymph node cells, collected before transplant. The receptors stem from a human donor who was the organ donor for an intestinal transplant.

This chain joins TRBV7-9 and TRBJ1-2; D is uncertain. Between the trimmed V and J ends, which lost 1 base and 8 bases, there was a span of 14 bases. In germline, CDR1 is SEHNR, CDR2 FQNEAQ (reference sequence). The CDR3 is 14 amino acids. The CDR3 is CASSLEDNPRGYTF. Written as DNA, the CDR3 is TGTGCCAGCAGCTTAGAAGACAACCCAAGGGGCTACACCTTC.

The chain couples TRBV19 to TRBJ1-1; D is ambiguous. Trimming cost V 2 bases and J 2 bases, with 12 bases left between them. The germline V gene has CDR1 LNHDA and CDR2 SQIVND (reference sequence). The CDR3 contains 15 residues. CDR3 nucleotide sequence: TGTGCCAGTAGTATAACGGCAGGCCATAACACTGAAGCTTTCTTT. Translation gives CASSITAGHNTEAFF.

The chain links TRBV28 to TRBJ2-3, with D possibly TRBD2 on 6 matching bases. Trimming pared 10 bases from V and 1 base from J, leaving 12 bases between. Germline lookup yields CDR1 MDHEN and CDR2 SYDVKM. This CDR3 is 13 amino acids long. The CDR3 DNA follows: TGTGCCACCACGTGGGGGGGCACAGATACGCAGTATTTT. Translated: CATTWGGTDTQYF.

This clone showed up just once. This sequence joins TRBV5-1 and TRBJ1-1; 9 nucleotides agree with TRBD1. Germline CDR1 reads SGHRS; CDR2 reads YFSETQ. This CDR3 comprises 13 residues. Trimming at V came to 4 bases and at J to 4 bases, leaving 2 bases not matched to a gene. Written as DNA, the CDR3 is TGCGCCAGCAGCATGGGACAGGGCACTGAAGCTTTCTTT. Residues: CASSMGQGTEAFF.

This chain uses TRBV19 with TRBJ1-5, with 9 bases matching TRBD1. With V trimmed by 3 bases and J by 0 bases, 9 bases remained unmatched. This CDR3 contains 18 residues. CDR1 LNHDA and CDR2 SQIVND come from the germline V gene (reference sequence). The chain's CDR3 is CASSMGTGLDFSNQPQHF. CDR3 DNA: TGTGCCAGTAGTATGGGGACAGGGTTGGACTTTAGCAATCAGCCCCAGCATTTT. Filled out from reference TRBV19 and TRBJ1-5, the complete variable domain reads DGGITQSPKYLFRKEGQNVTLSCEQNLNHDAMYWYRQDPGQGLRLIYYSQIVNDFQKGDIAEGYSVSREKKESFPLTVTSAQKNPTAFYLCASSMGTGLDFSNQPQHFGDGTRLSIL.

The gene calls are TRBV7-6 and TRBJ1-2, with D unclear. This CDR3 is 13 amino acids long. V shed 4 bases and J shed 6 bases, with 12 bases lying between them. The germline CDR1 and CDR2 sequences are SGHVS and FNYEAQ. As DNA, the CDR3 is TGTGCCAGCAGCTCTAAGGAGAGGGATGGCTACACCTTC. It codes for CASSSKERDGYTF.

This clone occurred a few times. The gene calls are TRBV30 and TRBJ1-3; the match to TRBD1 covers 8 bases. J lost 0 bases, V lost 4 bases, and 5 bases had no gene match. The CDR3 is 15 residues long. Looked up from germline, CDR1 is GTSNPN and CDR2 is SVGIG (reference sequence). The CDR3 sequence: CAWNGQGNSGNTIYF. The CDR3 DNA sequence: TGTGCCTGGAACGGACAGGGCAACTCTGGAAACACCATATATTTT.

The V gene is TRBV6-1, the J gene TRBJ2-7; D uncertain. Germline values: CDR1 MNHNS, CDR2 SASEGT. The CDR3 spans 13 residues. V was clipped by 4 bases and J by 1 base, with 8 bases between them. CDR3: CASSGTGSYEQYF. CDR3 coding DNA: TGTGCCAGCAGTGGAACGGGTTCCTACGAGCAGTACTTC.